Following are 21 T cell receptor beta chains from one sample sequenced in a study of T cell responses to AZD1222 COVID-19 vaccine. Using immunoSEQ multiplex PCR, the repertoire was profiled, and TCRdb retains in-frame clones only, with some absent. This sample has roughly 140,000 clones; 91% occur once, and the top ten carry 5.2%. The sample in question was peripheral blood, obtained on day 0 of AZD1222 vaccination. The receptors were sampled from an adult in good health.

The chain's CDR3 is CASTPDRQPQHF. In DNA form, the CDR3 reads TGCGCCAGCACGCCTGACAGGCAGCCCCAGCATTTT. This chain connects TRBV10-1 to TRBJ1-5; a possible D gene is TRBD1 (6 bases). This CDR3 contains 12 residues. V shed 7 bases and J shed 7 bases, with 11 bases lying between them. From germline, CDR1 is WNHNN and CDR2 SYGVQD (reference sequence).

The rearrangement joins TRBV20-1 to TRBJ1-2, with a weak D call TRBD1 (5 bases). The V end was cut by 6 bases, the J end by 8 bases, with 13 bases between. The CDR3 extends over 11 amino acids. Germline loops: CDR1 DFQATT, CDR2 SNEGSKA (reference sequence). CDR3 loop: CSAGGEGGYTF. For the CDR3, the DNA is TGCAGTGCCGGGGGGGAAGGGGGCTACACCTTC.

This sequence joins TRBV4-1 and TRBJ1-3; D is unclear. The CDR3 consists of 15 residues. Germline V gene data show CDR1 as MGHRA and CDR2 as YSYEKL. V gave up 0 bases and J gave up 4 bases, with 10 bases separating them. The CDR3 bases are TGCGCCAGCAGCCAAGATAGGGCAGCAGGAAACACCATATATTTT. Protein product: CASSQDRAAGNTIYF.

The genes are TRBV7-3 and TRBJ2-2, with D possibly TRBD2 on 5 matching bases. Germline CDR1 is SGHTA and CDR2 is FQGTGA. V was trimmed by 2 bases and J by 4 bases, leaving 8 bases between them. The CDR3 spans 14 residues. DNA of the CDR3: TGTGCCAGCAGCTTAGTCCGGGGCACCGGGGAGCTGTTTTTT. It is translated as CASSLVRGTGELFF.

DNA for the CDR3: TGTGCCAGCAGTACCTGGACAGGCGGTGTAAGGAATCAGCCCCAGCATTTT. As protein: CASSTWTGGVRNQPQHF. The gene calls are TRBV28 and TRBJ1-5; 7 nucleotides align to TRBD1. The V gene end was trimmed by 5 bases and the J gene end by 4 bases; junction bases not matched to a gene: 14. This CDR3 is 17 amino acids long. Germline V gene data show CDR1 as MDHEN and CDR2 as SYDVKM.

The rearrangement joins TRBV27 to TRBJ1-2, with TRBD1 matching 11 bases. This CDR3 contains 14 residues. Germline CDR1 MNHEY, CDR2 SMNVEV (reference sequence). V shed 5 bases, J shed 3 bases, and the junction held 2 bases outside the gene matches. CDR3 in DNA: TGTGCCAGCAGTACGGGACAGGGGGACTATGGCTACACCTTC. Amino acid sequence: CASSTGQGDYGYTF.

This clone was detected only once. V usage is TRBV4-3 and J usage is TRBJ1-6; weak D call: TRBD1 (5 bases). The germline CDR1 and CDR2 sequences are LGHNA and YSLEER. The V gene lost 0 bases and the J gene lost 7 bases, with 16 bases spanning the gap. The CDR3 loop spans 17 amino acids. This CDR3 reads CASSQDRVWGLNSPLHF. DNA for the CDR3: TGCGCCAGCAGCCAAGATAGGGTGTGGGGACTAAATTCACCCCTCCACTTT.

This chain connects TRBV2 to TRBJ2-3; 12 nucleotides agree with TRBD2. The CDR3 has 20 amino acids. The V segment lost 4 bases and the J segment 0 bases; nucleotides outside the gene matches: 14. Germline V lookup: CDR1 SNHLY, CDR2 FYNNEI. This CDR3 reads CASSASQLAGGVSSTDTQYF. The CDR3 coding sequence is TGTGCCAGCAGTGCGTCCCAACTAGCGGGGGGAGTTTCTAGCACAGATACGCAGTATTTT.

The CDR3 region has the DNA TGTGCCAGCAGCTTCGAACCGGGCAATGAGCAGTTCTTC. Residues: CASSFEPGNEQFF. This chain links TRBV7-9 with TRBJ2-1; D unclear. V lost 3 bases and J lost 6, with 9 bases in between. Germline V gives CDR1 SEHNR, CDR2 FQNEAQ (reference sequence). The CDR3 sequence is 13 residues long.

This clone was seen a few times. The chain links TRBV18 to TRBJ1-4; D is undetermined. CDR3 size: 15 residues. Per the germline V gene, CDR1 is KGHSH and CDR2 is LQKENI. V was clipped by 1 base and J by 7 bases, with 13 bases between them. CDR3 region: CASSPRPQRSEKLFF. The CDR3 region has the DNA TGTGCCAGCTCACCACGCCCTCAAAGGAGTGAAAAACTGTTTTTT.

The chain recombines TRBV9 with TRBJ1-4, with D maybe TRBD1 (6 bases). The CDR3 has 16 amino acids. Looked up from germline, CDR1 is SGDLS and CDR2 is YYNGEE. The V gene lost 2 bases and the J gene lost 3 bases, with 14 bases spanning the gap. The CDR3, as DNA: TGTGCCAGCAGCGTTACGTTGGGGGCGGCTAATGAAAAACTGTTTTTT. This translates into CASSVTLGAANEKLFF.

This sequence joins TRBV10-3 and TRBJ1-1; D unclear. There are 13 residues in the CDR3. Germline V gene sequence: CDR1 ENHRY, CDR2 SYGVKD. V lost 3 bases and J 0 bases, leaving 5 bases between the germline ends. The CDR3 coding sequence is TGTGCCATCAGTGAAGGCATGAACACTGAAGCTTTCTTT. It is translated as CAISEGMNTEAFF.

V is TRBV19 and J is TRBJ2-1, with TRBD2 matching over 10 bases. The germline V gene encodes CDR1 LNHDA and CDR2 SQIVND (reference sequence). The V and J ends lost 2 bases and 5 bases, in that order; junction bases with no gene match: 6. This CDR3 is built from 16 residues. CDR3 sequence reads: CASSILPAGGHNEQFF. The CDR3 DNA follows: TGTGCCAGTAGTATATTACCAGCGGGGGGGCACAATGAGCAGTTCTTC.

This chain uses TRBV5-5 with TRBJ2-7; 7 positions match TRBD1. V shed 5 bases and J 5 bases; nucleotides not matched to a gene: 7. This CDR3 has 13 residues. CDR1 SGHKS and CDR2 YYEKEE come from the germline V gene (reference sequence). In nucleotides, the CDR3 is TGTGCCAGCAGATTGACAGGGTCCGACGAGCAGTACTTC. Translated, it gives CASRLTGSDEQYF.

The chain links TRBV5-6 to TRBJ1-2; D is ambiguous. This CDR3 has 17 amino acids. V was shortened by 0 bases and J by 2 bases, with 17 bases between the two germline ends. Per germline, CDR1 SGHDT and CDR2 YYEEEE. The CDR3 reads CASSLEFALDGNYGYTF. The CDR3 region has the DNA TGTGCCAGCAGCTTGGAGTTCGCACTGGACGGGAACTATGGCTACACCTTC.

The V gene is TRBV7-9, the J gene TRBJ1-1; the D gene is possibly TRBD1 (5 bases). Between the trimmed V and J ends, which lost 2 bases and 6 bases, there was a span of 10 bases. CDR3 size: 13 residues. Per germline, CDR1 SEHNR and CDR2 FQNEAQ (reference sequence). As DNA, the CDR3 is TGTGCCAGCAGCTTAATATCGGGGGCTGAAGCTTTCTTT. It codes for CASSLISGAEAFF.

The chain combines TRBV5-1 with TRBJ1-1, with unresolved D. The CDR3 loop spans 16 amino acids. The germline gives CDR1 SGHRS, CDR2 YFSETQ. V lost 1 base and J 0 bases, leaving 13 bases between the germline ends. The CDR3 is CASSLTSGYMNTEAFF. In DNA, the CDR3 is TGCGCCAGCAGCTTGACCTCGGGATATATGAACACTGAAGCTTTCTTT.

This clone was found once. The chain carries TRBV2 and TRBJ1-1; unclear D gene. V lost 2 bases and J lost 5, with 9 bases in between. This CDR3 is 13 amino acids long. The germline V gene has CDR1 SNHLY and CDR2 FYNNEI. Written as DNA, the CDR3 is TGTGCCAGCAGTGAATGGGAGGGAACTGAAGCTTTCTTT. This sequence encodes CASSEWEGTEAFF.

J is TRBJ2-5 and V is TRBV7-2; D ambiguous. The germline V gene encodes CDR1 SGHTA and CDR2 FQGNSA. Between the trimmed V and J ends, which lost 1 base and 0 bases, there was a span of 15 bases. The CDR3 length is 17 residues. DNA of the CDR3: TGTGCCAGCAGCTTAGTAGCCGGGCCTCCGTACCAAGAGACCCAGTACTTC. This codes for CASSLVAGPPYQETQYF.

Only one count was recorded for this clone. The chain uses TRBV6-5 and TRBJ2-7, with TRBD2 as a possible D gene (5 bases). CDR3 length: 16 residues. Between the trimmed V and J ends, which lost 4 bases and 3 bases, there was a span of 19 bases. The germline V gene encodes CDR1 MNHEY and CDR2 SVGAGI. CDR3 residues: CASSSWASHSFYEQYF. CDR3 sequence (DNA): TGTGCCAGCAGTTCGTGGGCTAGCCATTCATTCTACGAGCAGTACTTC.

This chain links TRBV10-3 with TRBJ2-1; D is uncertain. The V gene lost 2 bases and the J gene lost 3 bases, with 11 bases spanning the gap. This CDR3 comprises 15 residues. Germline V CDR1 and CDR2: ENHRY, SYGVKD. For the CDR3, the DNA is TGTGCCATCAGTGAGCTAGGCGGAGACTACAATGAGCAGTTCTTC. Protein: CAISELGGDYNEQFF.